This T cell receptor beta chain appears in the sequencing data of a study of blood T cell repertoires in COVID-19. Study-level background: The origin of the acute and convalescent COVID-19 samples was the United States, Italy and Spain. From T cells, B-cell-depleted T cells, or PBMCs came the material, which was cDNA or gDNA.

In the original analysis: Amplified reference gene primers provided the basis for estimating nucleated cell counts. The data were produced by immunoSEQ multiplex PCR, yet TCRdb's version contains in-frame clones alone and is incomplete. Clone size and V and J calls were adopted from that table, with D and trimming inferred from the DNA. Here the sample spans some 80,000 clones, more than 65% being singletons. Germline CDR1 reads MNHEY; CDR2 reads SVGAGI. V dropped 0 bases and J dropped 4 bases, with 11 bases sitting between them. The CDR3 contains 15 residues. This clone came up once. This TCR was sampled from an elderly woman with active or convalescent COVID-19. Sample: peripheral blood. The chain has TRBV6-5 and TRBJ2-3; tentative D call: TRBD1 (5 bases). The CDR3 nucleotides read TGTGCCAGCAGTTACTCGATTCACAGGTCAGATACGCAGTATTTT. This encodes CASSYSIHRSDTQYF.